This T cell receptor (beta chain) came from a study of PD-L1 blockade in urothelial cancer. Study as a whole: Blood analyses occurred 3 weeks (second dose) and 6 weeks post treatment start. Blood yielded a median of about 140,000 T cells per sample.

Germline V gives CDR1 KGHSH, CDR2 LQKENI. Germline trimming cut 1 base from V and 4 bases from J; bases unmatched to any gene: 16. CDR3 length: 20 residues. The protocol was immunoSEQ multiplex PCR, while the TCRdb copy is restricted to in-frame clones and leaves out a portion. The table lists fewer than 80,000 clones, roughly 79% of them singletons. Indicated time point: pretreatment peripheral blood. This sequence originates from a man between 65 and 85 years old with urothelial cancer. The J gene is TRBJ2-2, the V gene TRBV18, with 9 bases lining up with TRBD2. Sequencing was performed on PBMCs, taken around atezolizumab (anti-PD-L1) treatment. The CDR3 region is CASSPLMVIAGVGSTGELFF. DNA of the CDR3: TGTGCCAGCTCACCACTAATGGTGATAGCGGGAGTCGGGAGCACCGGGGAGCTGTTTTTT.